This TCR beta chain derives from a study of blood T cell repertoires in COVID-19. Whole-study context: Samples taken during acute and convalescent COVID-19 were collected in the United States, Italy and Spain.

Repertoires were generated with immunoSEQ multiplex PCR, while TCRdb's copy carries only in-frame clones and drops some. Among under 100,000 clones, around 85% were seen once, and the ten largest hold around 7.9%. The TCR comes from a man aged 25-45 years with acute or convalescent COVID-19. The sequenced sample consisted of peripheral blood.

In DNA form, the CDR3 reads TGTGCCAGTAGCAGCGGGAGGAAGCAGTTCTTC. Translated: CASSSGRKQFF. The V and J genes are TRBV19 and TRBJ2-1, with 9 bases lining up with TRBD2. With V trimmed by 6 bases and J by 11 bases, 2 bases remained unmatched. This CDR3 contains 11 residues. Germline-derived CDR1 and CDR2 are LNHDA and SQIVND (reference sequence).